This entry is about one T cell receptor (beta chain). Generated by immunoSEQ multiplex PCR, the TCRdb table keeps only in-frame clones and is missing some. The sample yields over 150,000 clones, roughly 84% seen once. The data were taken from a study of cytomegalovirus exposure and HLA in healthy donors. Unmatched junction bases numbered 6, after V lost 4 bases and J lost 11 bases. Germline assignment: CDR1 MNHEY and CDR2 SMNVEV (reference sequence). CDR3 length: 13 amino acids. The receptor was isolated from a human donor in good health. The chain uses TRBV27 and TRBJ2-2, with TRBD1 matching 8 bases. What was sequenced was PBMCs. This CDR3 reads CASSSRQGRELFF. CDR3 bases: TGTGCCAGCAGTTCACGACAGGGGCGTGAGCTGTTTTTT.